The 2 T cell receptor beta chains below come from one sample, sequenced in a study of PD-L1 blockade in urothelial cancer. Generated by immunoSEQ multiplex PCR, the TCRdb table keeps only in-frame clones and is missing some. Found here are tens of thousands of clones, roughly four fifths of them singletons; the top ten hold under 4.5%. Time point defined: pretreatment peripheral blood. The sample here was PBMCs, taken around atezolizumab (anti-PD-L1) treatment. The receptors come from a man aged 65 to 85 with urothelial cancer.

The chain employs TRBV7-8 and TRBJ2-2; D remains unclear. V lost 2 bases to trimming and J lost 6 bases, with 13 bases between them. Looked up from germline, CDR1 is SGHVS and CDR2 is FQNEAQ. This CDR3 region has 15 residues. CDR3 sequence reads: CASSLRDSLAGELFF. CDR3 nucleotides: TGTGCCAGCAGCTTACGAGATTCCTTGGCCGGGGAGCTGTTTTTT. Complete variable domain (other parts from reference TRBV7-8 and TRBJ2-2): GAGVSQSPRYKVAKRGQDVALRCDPISGHVSLFWYQQALGQGPEFLTYFQNEAQLDKSGLPSDRFFAERPEGSVSTLKIQRTQQEDSAVYLCASSLRDSLAGELFFGEGSRLTVL.

The chain links TRBV19 to TRBJ2-1; 9 nucleotides match TRBD2. With 5 bases clipped from V and 0 bases from J, the junction kept 5 bases outside the gene matches. This CDR3 is 16 amino acids long. Germline values: CDR1 LNHDA, CDR2 SQIVND (reference sequence). CDR3 sequence (DNA): TGTGCCAGTAGTCAAAGCGGGAGGCTCTCCTACAATGAGCAGTTCTTC. Translated, it gives CASSQSGRLSYNEQFF.